The rows below give T cell receptor beta chains drawn from one sample of a study of pediatric ulcerative colitis. Here immunoSEQ multiplex PCR was the method, and the copy in TCRdb shows in-frame clones only, minus some. Of tens of thousands of clones listed, roughly 71% are singletons. Sequencing used gut tissue. The receptors originated from a boy between 10 and 17 years old with severe ulcerative colitis. CDR3s include the opening cysteine and the closing phenylalanine or tryptophan. The order of the fields is J gene, V gene, CDR3 protein.

j_gene: TRBJ2-5; v_gene: TRBV19; CDR3aa: CASSIGGGEETQYF
j_gene: TRBJ1-2; v_gene: TRBV6-5; CDR3aa: CASSPGGGFYGYTF
j_gene: TRBJ1-2; v_gene: TRBV10-3; CDR3aa: CAISESQGNNGYTF
j_gene: TRBJ1-6; v_gene: TRBV6-5; CDR3aa: CASSRQGLTPLHF
j_gene: TRBJ2-7; v_gene: TRBV28; CDR3aa: CASSFVVRGYEQYF
j_gene: TRBJ2-2; v_gene: TRBV15; CDR3aa: CATSKRDRVMAGELFF
j_gene: TRBJ2-1; v_gene: TRBV2; CDR3aa: CASRDRGLGNEQFF
j_gene: TRBJ1-1; v_gene: TRBV11-2; CDR3aa: CASSLVARNTEAFF
j_gene: TRBJ2-7; v_gene: TRBV5-1; CDR3aa: CASSPPGSLGVEQYF
j_gene: TRBJ2-3; v_gene: TRBV5-6; CDR3aa: CASSLLFGTDTQYF
j_gene: TRBJ2-7; v_gene: TRBV6-1; CDR3aa: CAACGGSPSYEQYF
j_gene: TRBJ1-1; v_gene: TRBV4-1; CDR3aa: CASSQDFGQGGANTEAFF
j_gene: TRBJ2-2; v_gene: TRBV5-1; CDR3aa: CASSLRTGSTGELFF
j_gene: TRBJ1-2; v_gene: TRBV6-5; CDR3aa: CASSYSGSGEGYTF
j_gene: TRBJ2-3; v_gene: TRBV4-2; CDR3aa: CASSQDPSGGADTQYF
j_gene: TRBJ2-7; v_gene: TRBV7-9; CDR3aa: CASSHQESYEQYF
j_gene: TRBJ2-1; v_gene: TRBV5-4; CDR3aa: CASSPGLVNNEQFF
j_gene: TRBJ2-7; v_gene: TRBV29-1; CDR3aa: CSVERGVGYEQYF
j_gene: TRBJ2-7; v_gene: TRBV19; CDR3aa: CASSINGQGYEQYF
j_gene: TRBJ2-3; v_gene: TRBV5-1; CDR3aa: CASSQTSGGITDTQYF
j_gene: TRBJ1-2; v_gene: TRBV7-9; CDR3aa: CASSLPRDRGFGYTF